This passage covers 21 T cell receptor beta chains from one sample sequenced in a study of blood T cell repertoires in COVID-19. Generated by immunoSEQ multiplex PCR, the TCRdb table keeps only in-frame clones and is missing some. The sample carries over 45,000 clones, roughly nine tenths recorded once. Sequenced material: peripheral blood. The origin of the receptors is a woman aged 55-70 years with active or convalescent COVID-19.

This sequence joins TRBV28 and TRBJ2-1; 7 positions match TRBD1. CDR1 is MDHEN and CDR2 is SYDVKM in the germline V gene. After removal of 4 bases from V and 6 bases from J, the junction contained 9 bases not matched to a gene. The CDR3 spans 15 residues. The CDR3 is CASSSYGTEGNEQFF. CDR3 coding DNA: TGTGCCAGCAGTTCGTACGGGACAGAAGGCAATGAGCAGTTCTTC.

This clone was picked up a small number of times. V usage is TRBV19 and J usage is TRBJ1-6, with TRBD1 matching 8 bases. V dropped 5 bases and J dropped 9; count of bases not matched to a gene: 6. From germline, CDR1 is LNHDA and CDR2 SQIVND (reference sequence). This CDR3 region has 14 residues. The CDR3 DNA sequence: TGTGCCAGTAGTTCGGACAGGGAGGCTTCACCCCTCCACTTT. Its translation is CASSSDREASPLHF.

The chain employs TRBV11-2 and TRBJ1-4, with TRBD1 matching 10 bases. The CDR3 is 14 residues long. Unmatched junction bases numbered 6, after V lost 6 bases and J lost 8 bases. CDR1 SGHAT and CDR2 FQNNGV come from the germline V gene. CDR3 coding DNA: TGTGCCAGCAGACCCGGGACAGGGGACGAAAAACTGTTTTTT. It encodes CASRPGTGDEKLFF.

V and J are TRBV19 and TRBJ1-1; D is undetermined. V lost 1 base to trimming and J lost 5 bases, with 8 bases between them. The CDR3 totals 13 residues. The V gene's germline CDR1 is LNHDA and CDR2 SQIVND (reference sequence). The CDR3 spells CASSIGVNTEAFF. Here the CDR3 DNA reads TGTGCCAGTAGTATAGGAGTCAATACTGAAGCTTTCTTT. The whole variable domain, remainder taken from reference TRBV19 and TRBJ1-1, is DGGITQSPKYLFRKEGQNVTLSCEQNLNHDAMYWYRQDPGQGLRLIYYSQIVNDFQKGDIAEGYSVSREKKESFPLTVTSAQKNPTAFYLCASSIGVNTEAFFGQGTRLTVV.

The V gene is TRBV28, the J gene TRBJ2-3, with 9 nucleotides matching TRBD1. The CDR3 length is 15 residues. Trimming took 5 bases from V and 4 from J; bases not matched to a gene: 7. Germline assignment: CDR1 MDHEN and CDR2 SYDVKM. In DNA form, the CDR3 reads TGTGCCAGCAGTCCACAGGGGGCAGACTCAGATACGCAGTATTTT. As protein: CASSPQGADSDTQYF.

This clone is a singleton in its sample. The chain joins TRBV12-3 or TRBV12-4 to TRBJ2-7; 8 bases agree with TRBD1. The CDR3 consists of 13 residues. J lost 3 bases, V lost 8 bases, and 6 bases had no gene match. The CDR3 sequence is CASSSGGGYEQYF. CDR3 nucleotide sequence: TGTGCCAGCTCATCAGGGGGCGGCTACGAGCAGTACTTC.

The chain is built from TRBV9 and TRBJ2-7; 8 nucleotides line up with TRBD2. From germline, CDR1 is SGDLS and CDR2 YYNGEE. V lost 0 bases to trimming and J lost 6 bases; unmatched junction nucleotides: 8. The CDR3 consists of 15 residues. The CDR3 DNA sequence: TGTGCCAGCAGCGTAGAGGCCAGCGGGAGACGCGAGCAGTACTTC. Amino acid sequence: CASSVEASGRREQYF. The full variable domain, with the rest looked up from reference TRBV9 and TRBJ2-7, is DSGVTQTPKHLITATGQRVTLRCSPRSGDLSVYWYQQSLDQGLQFLIQYYNGEERAKGNILERFSAQQFPDLHSELNLSSLELGDSALYFCASSVEASGRREQYFGPGTRLTVT.

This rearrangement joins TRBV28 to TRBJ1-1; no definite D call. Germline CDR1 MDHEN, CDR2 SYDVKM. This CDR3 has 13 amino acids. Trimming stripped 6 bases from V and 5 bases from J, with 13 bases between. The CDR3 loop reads CASSLWGVTEAFF. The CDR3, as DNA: TGTGCCAGCAGCCTGTGGGGAGTTACTGAAGCTTTCTTT.

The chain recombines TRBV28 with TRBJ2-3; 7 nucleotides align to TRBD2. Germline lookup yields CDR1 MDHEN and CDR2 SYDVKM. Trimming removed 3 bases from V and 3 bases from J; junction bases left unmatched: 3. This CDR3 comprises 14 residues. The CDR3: CASSFLADTDTQYF. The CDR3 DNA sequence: TGTGCCAGCAGTTTTCTAGCGGATACAGATACGCAGTATTTT.

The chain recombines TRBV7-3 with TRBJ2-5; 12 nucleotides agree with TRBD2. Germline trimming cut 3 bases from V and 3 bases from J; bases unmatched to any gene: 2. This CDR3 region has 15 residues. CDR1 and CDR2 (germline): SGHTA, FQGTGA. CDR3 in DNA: TGTGCCAGCAGCTTGGCTAGCGGGGGGGAAGAGACCCAGTACTTC. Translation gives CASSLASGGEETQYF.

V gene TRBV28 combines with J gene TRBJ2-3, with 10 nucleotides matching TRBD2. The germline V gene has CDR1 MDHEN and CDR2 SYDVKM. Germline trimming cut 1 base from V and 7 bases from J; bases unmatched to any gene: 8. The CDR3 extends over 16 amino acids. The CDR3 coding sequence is TGTGCCAGCAGTTTATTGGCTAGCGGGAGCGGGAATACGCAGTATTTT. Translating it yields CASSLLASGSGNTQYF.

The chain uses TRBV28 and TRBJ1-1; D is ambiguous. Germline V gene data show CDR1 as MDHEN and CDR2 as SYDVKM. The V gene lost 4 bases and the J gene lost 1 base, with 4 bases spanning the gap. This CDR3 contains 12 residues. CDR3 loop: CASSYRNTEAFF. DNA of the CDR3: TGTGCCAGCAGTTACAGGAACACTGAAGCTTTCTTT. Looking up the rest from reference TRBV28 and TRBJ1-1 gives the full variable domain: DVKVTQSSRYLVKRTGEKVFLECVQDMDHENMFWYRQDPGLGLRLIYFSYDVKMKEKGDIPEGYSVSREKKERFSLILESASTNQTSMYLCASSYRNTEAFFGQGTRLTVV.

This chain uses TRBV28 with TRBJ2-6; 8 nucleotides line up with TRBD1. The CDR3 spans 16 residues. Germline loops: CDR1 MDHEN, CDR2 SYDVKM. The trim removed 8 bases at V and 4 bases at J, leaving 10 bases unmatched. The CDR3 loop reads CASGGTGSSGANVLTF. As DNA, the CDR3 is TGTGCCAGCGGTGGGACAGGATCGTCCGGGGCCAACGTCCTGACTTTC.

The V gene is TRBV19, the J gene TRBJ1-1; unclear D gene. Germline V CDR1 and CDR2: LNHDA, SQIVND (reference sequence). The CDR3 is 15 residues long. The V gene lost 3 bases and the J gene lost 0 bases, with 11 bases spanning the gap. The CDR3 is CASSMASTVNTEAFF. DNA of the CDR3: TGTGCCAGTAGTATGGCCTCTACAGTGAACACTGAAGCTTTCTTT.

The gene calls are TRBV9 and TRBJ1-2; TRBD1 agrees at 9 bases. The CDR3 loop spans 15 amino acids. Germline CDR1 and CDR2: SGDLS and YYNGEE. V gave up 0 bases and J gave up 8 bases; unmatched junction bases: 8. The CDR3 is CASSVGGTGIEGYTF. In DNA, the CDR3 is TGTGCCAGCAGCGTAGGAGGGACAGGGATAGAGGGCTACACCTTC.

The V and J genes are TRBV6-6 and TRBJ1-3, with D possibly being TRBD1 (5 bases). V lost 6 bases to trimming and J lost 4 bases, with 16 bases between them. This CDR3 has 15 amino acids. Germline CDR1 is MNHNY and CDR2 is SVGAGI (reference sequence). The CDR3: CASRNTGTLGNTIYF. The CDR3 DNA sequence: TGTGCCAGCAGGAACACAGGCACCCTCGGAAACACCATATATTTT.

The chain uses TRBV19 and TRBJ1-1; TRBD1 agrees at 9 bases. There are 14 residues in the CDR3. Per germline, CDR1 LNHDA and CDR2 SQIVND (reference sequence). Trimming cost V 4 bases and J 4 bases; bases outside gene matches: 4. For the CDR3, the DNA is TGTGCCAGTAGTACTACAGGGGGCCGCACTGAAGCTTTCTTT. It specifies CASSTTGGRTEAFF.

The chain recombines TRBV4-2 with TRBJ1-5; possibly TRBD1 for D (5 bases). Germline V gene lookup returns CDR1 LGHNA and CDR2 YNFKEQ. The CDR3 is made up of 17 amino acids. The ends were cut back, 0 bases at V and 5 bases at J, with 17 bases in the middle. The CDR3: CASSQDSMGQGDQPQHF. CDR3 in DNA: TGTGCCAGCAGCCAAGATTCGATGGGGCAGGGCGATCAGCCCCAGCATTTT.

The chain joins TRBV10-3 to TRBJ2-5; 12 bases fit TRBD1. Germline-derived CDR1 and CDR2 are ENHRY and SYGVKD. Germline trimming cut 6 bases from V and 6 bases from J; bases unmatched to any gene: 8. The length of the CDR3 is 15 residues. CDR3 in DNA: TGTGCCATCAGCCCCGGGACAGGGGGCGCACAGACCCAGTACTTC. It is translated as CAISPGTGGAQTQYF.

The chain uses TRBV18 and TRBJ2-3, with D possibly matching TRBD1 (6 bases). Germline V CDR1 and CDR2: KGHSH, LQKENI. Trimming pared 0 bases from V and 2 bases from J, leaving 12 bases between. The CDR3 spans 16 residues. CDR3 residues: CASSPPGALFTDTQYF. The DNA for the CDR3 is TGTGCCAGCTCACCACCGGGGGCCCTGTTCACAGATACGCAGTATTTT.

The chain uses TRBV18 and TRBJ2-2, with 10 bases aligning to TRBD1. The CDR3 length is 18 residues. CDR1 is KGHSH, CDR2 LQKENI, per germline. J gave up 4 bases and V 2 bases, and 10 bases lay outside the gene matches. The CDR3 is CASSPLIPGQGSTGELFF. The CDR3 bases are TGTGCCAGCTCACCATTAATTCCGGGACAGGGGTCCACCGGGGAGCTGTTTTTT.